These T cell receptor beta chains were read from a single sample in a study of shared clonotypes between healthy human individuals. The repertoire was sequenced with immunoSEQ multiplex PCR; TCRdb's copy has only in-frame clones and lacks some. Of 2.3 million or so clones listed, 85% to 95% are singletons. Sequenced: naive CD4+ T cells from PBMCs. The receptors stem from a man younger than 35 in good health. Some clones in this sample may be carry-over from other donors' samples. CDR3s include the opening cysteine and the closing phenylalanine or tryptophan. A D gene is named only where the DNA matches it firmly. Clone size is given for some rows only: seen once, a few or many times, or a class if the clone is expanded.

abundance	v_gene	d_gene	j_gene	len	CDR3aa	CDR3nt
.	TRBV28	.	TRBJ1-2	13	CASRVVAGNGYTF	TGTGCCAGCAGGGTAGTGGCGGGGAATGGCTACACCTTC
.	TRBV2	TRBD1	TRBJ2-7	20	CASSVNRQGWPGPQSYEQYF	TGTGCCAGCAGTGTGAACCGACAGGGCTGGCCCGGGCCCCAATCCTACGAGCAGTACTTC
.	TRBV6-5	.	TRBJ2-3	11	CASSFGVTQYF	TGTGCCAGCAGTTTCGGAGTTACGCAGTATTTT
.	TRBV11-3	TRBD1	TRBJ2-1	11	CASSSRQGEFF	TGTGCCAGCAGCTCCAGACAGGGGGAGTTCTTC
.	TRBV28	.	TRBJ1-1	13	CASSLQGSTEAFF	TGTGCCAGCAGTTTGCAGGGTTCCACTGAAGCTTTCTTT
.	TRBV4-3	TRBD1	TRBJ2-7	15	CASSQDLGQSYEQYF	TGCGCCAGCAGCCAAGATTTGGGACAGTCCTACGAGCAGTACTTC
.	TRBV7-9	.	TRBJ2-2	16	CASSPVPSRSNGELFF	TGTGCCAGCAGCCCCGTACCTAGTCGTTCGAACGGGGAGCTGTTTTTT
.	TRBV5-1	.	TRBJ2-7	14	CASRNADGTGDQYF	TGCGCCAGCAGAAACGCGGACGGGACCGGGGACCAGTACTTC
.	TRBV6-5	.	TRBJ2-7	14	CASSYSYESYEQYF	TGTGCCAGCAGTTACTCGTACGAATCCTACGAGCAGTACTTC
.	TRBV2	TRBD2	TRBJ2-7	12	CASKLAAYEQYF	TGTGCCAGCAAACTAGCGGCCTACGAGCAGTACTTC
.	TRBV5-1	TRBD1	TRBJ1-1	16	CASSRGTGGVGTEAFF	TGCGCCAGCAGCCGAGGGACAGGGGGCGTGGGCACTGAAGCTTTCTTT
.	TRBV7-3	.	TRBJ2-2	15	CASSLQGRNTGELFF	TGTGCCAGCAGCTTACAAGGACGAAACACCGGGGAGCTGTTTTTT
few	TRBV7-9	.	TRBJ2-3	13	CASSLASTDTQYF	TGTGCCAGCAGCTTAGCGAGCACAGATACGCAGTATTTT
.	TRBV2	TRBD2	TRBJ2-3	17	CASSVWEAGVPTDTQYF	TGTGCCAGCAGTGTATGGGAAGCGGGAGTCCCCACAGATACGCAGTATTTT
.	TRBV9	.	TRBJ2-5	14	CASSVDNSQETQYF	TGTGCCAGCAGCGTAGACAACAGCCAAGAGACCCAGTACTTC
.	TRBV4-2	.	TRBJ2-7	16	CASSQVGSATTYEQYF	TGTGCCAGCAGCCAAGTAGGTAGCGCTACTACCTACGAGCAGTACTTC
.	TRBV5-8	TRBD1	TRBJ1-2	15	CASSQGQIWDYGYTF	TGTGCCAGCAGCCAGGGACAGATATGGGACTATGGCTACACCTTC
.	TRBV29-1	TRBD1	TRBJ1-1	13	CSVGGQGGTEVFF	TGCAGCGTTGGCGGACAGGGCGGAACTGAAGTTTTCTTT
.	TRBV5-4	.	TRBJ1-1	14	CASSLLNTNTEAFF	TGTGCCAGCAGCTTACTCAACACGAACACTGAAGCTTTCTTT
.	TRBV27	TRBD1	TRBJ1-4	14	CASKAGGAREKLFF	TGTGCCAGCAAAGCAGGGGGCGCGCGTGAAAAACTGTTTTTT
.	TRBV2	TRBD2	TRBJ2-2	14	CASRKLAGVGELFF	TGTGCCAGCAGGAAACTAGCGGGAGTCGGGGAGCTGTTTTTT
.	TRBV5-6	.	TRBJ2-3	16	CASSFLLLGAEDTQYF	TGTGCCAGCAGCTTCCTGCTCTTGGGGGCGGAGGATACGCAGTATTTT
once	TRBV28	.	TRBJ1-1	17	CASLPGTGRAMNTEAFF	TGTGCCAGCCTCCCGGGAACAGGACGAGCGATGAACACTGAAGCTTTCTTT